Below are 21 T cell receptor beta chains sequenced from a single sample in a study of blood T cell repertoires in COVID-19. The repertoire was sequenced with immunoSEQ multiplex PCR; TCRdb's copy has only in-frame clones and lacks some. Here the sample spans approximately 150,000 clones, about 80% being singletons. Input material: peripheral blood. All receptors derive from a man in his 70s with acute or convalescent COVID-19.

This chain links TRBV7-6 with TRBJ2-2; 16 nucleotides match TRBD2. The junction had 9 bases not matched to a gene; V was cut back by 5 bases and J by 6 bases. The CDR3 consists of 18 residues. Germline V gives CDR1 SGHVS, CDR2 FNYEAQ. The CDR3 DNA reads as TGTGCCAGCAGCCTCGGGACTAGCGGGGGGGCCCTAGCCGGGGAGCTGTTTTTT. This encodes CASSLGTSGGALAGELFF.

The CDR3 DNA reads TGTGCCAGCAGCTTCGGGGGAAGCTCTGGAAACACCATATATTTT. It specifies CASSFGGSSGNTIYF. The chain carries TRBV7-9 and TRBJ1-3; weak D call: TRBD1 (5 bases). This CDR3 contains 15 residues. In germline, CDR1 is SEHNR, CDR2 FQNEAQ (reference sequence). Trimming pared 3 bases from V and 0 bases from J, leaving 9 bases between.

The CDR3, as DNA: TGTGCCAGCAGCTTAGACAGACGAGACGGAGATACGCAGTATTTT. Translated, it gives CASSLDRRDGDTQYF. This chain links TRBV7-2 with TRBJ2-3; D unclear. Germline-derived CDR1 and CDR2 are SGHTA and FQGNSA. Trimming took off 1 base at V and 5 bases at J, with 13 bases between the two ends. The CDR3 runs to 15 residues.

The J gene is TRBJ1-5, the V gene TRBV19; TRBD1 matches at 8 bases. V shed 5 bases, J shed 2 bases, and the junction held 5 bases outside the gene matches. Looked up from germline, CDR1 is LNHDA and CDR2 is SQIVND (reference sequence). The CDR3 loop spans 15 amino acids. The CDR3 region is CASSFDRGGNQPQHF. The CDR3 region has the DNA TGTGCCAGTAGTTTTGACAGGGGAGGCAATCAGCCCCAGCATTTT.

The CDR3 region has the DNA TGTGCCAGCACCCCTACCCGGGACAGGCCCATCGAGCAGTACTTC. Translating it yields CASTPTRDRPIEQYF. The chain couples TRBV6-5 to TRBJ2-7; 8 bases line up with TRBD1. Trimming removed 7 bases from V and 6 bases from J; junction bases left unmatched: 14. The CDR3 totals 15 residues. Per germline, CDR1 MNHEY and CDR2 SVGAGI.

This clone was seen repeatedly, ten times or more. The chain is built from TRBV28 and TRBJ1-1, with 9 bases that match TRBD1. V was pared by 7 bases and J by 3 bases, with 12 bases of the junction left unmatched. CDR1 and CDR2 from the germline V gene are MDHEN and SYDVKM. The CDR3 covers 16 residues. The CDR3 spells CASTKLGQGGYTEAFF. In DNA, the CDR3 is TGTGCCAGCACCAAATTGGGACAGGGCGGGTACACTGAAGCTTTCTTT.

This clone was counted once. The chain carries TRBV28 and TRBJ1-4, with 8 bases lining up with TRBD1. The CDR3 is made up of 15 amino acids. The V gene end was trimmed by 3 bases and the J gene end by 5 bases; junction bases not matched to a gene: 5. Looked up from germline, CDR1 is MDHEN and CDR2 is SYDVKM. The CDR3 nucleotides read TGTGCCAGCAGTTTGGTCCGGACAGGGAATGAAAAACTGTTTTTT. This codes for CASSLVRTGNEKLFF.

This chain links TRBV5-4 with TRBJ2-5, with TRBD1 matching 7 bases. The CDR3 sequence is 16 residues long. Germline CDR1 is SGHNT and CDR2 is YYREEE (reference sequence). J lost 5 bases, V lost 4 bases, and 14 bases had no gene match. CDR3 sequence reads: CASSLEGVRGIETQYF. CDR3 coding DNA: TGTGCCAGCAGCCTTGAGGGGGTCAGGGGGATTGAGACCCAGTACTTC.

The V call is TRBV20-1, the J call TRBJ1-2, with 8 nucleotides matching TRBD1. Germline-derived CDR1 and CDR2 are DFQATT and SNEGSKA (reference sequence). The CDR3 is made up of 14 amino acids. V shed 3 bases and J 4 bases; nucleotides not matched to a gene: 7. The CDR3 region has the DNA TGCAGTGCTAGTCCGGGACAGGAAGGCTATGGCTACACCTTC. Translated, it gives CSASPGQEGYGYTF.

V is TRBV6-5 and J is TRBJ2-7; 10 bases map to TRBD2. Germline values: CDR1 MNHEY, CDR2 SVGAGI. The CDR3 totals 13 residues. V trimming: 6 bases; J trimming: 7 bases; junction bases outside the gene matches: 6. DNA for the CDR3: TGTGCCAGCAGCACTAGCGGGACTGGAGAGCAGTACTTC. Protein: CASSTSGTGEQYF.

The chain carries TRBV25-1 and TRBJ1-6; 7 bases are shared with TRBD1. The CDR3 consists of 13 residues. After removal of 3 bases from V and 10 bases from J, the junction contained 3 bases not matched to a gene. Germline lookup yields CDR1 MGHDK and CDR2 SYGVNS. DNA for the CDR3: TGTGCCAGCAGTGATACGGGACAGTCACCCCTCCACTTT. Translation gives CASSDTGQSPLHF.

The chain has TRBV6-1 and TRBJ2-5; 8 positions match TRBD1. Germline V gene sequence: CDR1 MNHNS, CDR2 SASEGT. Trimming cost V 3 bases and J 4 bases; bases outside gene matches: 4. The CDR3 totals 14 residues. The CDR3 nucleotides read TGTGCCAGCAGTGATCTACAGGGGGTAGAGACCCAGTACTTC. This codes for CASSDLQGVETQYF.

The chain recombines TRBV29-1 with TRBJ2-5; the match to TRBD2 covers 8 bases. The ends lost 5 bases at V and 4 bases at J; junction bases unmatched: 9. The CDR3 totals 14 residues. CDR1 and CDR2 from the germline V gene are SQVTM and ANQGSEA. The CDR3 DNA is TGCAGCGTTAGCCCAGCGGGAGTGCGAGAGACCCAGTACTTC. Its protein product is CSVSPAGVRETQYF.

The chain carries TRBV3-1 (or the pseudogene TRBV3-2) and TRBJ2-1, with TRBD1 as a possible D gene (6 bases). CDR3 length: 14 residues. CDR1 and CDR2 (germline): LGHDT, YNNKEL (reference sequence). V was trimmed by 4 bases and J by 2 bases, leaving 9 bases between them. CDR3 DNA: TGTGCCAGCAGCCCCGGACAGACCTACAATGAGCAGTTCTTC. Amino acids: CASSPGQTYNEQFF.

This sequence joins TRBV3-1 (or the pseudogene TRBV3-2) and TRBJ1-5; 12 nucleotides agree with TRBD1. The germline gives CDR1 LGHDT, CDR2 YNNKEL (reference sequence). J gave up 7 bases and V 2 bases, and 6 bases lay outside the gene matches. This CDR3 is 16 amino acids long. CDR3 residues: CASSQRDRGREQPQHF. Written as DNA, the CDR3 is TGTGCCAGCAGCCAACGGGACAGGGGGCGCGAACAGCCCCAGCATTTT.

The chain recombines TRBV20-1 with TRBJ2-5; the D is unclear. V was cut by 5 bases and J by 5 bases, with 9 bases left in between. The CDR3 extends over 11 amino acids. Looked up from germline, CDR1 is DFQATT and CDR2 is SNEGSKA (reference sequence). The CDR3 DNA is TGCAGTGCTCTCCCGTCCGAGACCCAGTACTTC. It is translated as CSALPSETQYF.

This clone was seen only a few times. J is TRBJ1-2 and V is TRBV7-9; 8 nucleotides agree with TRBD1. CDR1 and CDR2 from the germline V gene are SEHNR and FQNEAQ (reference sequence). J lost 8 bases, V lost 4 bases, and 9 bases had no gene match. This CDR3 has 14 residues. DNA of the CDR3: TGTGCCAGCAGCTATTCCGGGACAGGAGTCGGCTACACCTTC. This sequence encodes CASSYSGTGVGYTF.

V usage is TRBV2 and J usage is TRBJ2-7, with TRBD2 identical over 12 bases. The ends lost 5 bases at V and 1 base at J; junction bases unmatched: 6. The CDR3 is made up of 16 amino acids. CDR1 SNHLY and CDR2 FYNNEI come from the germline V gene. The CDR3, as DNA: TGTGCCAGCAGTTCACGAACTAGCGGGGGGTCCTACGAGCAGTACTTC. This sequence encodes CASSSRTSGGSYEQYF.

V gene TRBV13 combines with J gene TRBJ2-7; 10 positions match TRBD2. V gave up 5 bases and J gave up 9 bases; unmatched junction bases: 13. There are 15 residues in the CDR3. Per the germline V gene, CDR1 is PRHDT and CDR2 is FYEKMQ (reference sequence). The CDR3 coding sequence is TGTGCCAGCAGCCCTTCTAGCGGGAGAGACCCGGGGCAGTACTTC. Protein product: CASSPSSGRDPGQYF.

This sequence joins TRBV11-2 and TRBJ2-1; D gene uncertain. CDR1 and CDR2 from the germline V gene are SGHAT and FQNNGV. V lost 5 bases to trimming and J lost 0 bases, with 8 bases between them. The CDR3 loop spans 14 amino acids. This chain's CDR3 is CASSPWSSYNEQFF. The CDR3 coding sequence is TGTGCCAGCAGCCCCTGGAGCTCCTACAATGAGCAGTTCTTC.

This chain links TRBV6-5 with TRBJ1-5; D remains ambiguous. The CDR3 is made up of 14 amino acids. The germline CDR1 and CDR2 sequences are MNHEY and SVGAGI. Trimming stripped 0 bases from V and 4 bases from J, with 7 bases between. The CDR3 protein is CASSYSFGNQPQHF. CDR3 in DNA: TGTGCCAGCAGTTACTCCTTCGGGAATCAGCCCCAGCATTTT.